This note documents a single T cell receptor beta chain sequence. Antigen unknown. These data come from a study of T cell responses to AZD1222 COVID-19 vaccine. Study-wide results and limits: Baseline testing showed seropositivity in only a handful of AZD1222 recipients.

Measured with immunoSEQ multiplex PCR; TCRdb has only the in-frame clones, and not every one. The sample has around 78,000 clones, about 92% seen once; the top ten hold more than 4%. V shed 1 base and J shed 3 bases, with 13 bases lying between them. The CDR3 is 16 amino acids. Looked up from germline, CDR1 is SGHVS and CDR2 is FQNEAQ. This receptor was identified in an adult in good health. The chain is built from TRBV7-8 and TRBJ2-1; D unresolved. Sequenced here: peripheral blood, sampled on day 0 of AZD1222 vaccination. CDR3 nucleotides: TGTGCCAGCAGCTTAGTTCCATCTACCAGCTACAATGAGCAGTTCTTC. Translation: CASSLVPSTSYNEQFF.